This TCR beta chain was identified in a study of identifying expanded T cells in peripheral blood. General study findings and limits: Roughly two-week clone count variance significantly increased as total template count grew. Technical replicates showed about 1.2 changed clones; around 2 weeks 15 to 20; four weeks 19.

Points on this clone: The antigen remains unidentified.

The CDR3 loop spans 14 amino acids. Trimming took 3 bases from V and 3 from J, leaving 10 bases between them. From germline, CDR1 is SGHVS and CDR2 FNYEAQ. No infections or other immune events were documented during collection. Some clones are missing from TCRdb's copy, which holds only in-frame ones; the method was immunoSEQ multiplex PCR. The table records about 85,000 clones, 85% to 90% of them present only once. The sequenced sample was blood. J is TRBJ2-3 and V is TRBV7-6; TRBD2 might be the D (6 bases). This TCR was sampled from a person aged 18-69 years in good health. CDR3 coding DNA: TGTGCCAGCAGCTTGGAGCGGGTGACAGATACGCAGTATTTT. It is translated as CASSLERVTDTQYF.